These T cell receptor beta chains were read from a single sample in a study of CD8+CD57+ T cells in acquired aplastic anemia. One entry per CDR3 protein, called by TCRdb with MiXCR from the reads. The sample consists of more than 250,000 distinct CDR3 sequences, approximately 82% of them appearing once. Specimen: sorted CD4+, CD8+, or CD8+CD57+ T cells (not recorded which) from PBMCs. The receptors originated from a human donor with aplastic anemia. CDR3s include the opening cysteine and the closing phenylalanine or tryptophan. The D gene is left open where the match is weak. Size is omitted from some rows. Given values are once, few, many or a class for expanded clones.

J gene	clone size	V gene	CDR3 length	D gene	CDR3 DNA	CDR3 protein
TRBJ2-3	.	TRBV7-9	14	TRBD2	TGTGCTAGCAGCCAAGTTATACTAGCGGGGGCGCCGATTTTT	CASSQVILAGAPIF
TRBJ2-1	.	TRBV7-2	16	.	TGTGCCAGCAGGTTTCGCAGAACGGTGGGGAGCGATGAGCAGTTCTTC	CASRFRRTVGSDEQFF
TRBJ2-7	.	TRBV5-4	14	.	TGTGCCAGCAGCTTGGCGATAAGCTCCTACGAGCAGTACTTC	CASSLAISSYEQYF
TRBJ2-3	.	TRBV7-8	14	.	TGTGCCAGCAGCACGCCTAGAGGTGGGGCGTACAATGAGTTT	CASSTPRGGAYNEF
TRBJ2-7	.	TRBV25-1	15	.	TGTGCCAGCAGTACGGAGGGGACAGCGTCCTACAAACAGTACTTC	CASSTEGTASYKQYF
TRBJ1-2	.	TRBV11-3	13	.	TGTGCCAGCAGCACCCGGACGGCCAATGGCTACACCTTC	CASSTRTANGYTF
TRBJ2-7	once	TRBV15	16	TRBD1	TGTGCCACCAGGAGAGGGGGACAGGCGAACTTGGCCGAGCAGTACTTC	CATRRGGQANLAEQYF
TRBJ2-1	.	TRBV9	16	TRBD1	TGTGCCAGCAGCGAAGGGGGCGAAGACCATCACGATGAGCAGTCCTTC	CASSEGGEDHHDEQSF
TRBJ1-2	.	TRBV5-1	15	TRBD1	TGTGCCAGCAGCTCCGGGACAGGGTATGGCTATGGCTACACCTTC	CASSSGTGYGYGYTF
TRBJ2-6	.	TRBV2	16	.	TGTGCCAGCAGGCAAGCGGCGACAGGCCCAGATACGCAGTATTTTTTC	CASRQAATGPDTQYFF
TRBJ2-3	few	TRBV3-1	14	.	TGTGCCAGCAGCCTCTACCGTAACACAGATACGCAGTATTTT	CASSLYRNTDTQYF
TRBJ1-1	.	TRBV15	12	.	TGTGCCACCAGCAGAGAGGGCGGTGAAGCTTTCTTT	CATSREGGEAFF
TRBJ2-7	.	TRBV11-3	16	.	TGTGCCAGCAGCCCTCAGACCCACCAGAGCTCCTACGAGCAGTACTTC	CASSPQTHQSSYEQYF
TRBJ2-5	.	TRBV9	14	.	TGTGCCTACGACGTAGGGTCATACCCAGAGACCCAGTACTTC	CAYDVGSYPETQYF
TRBJ1-6	.	TRBV28	14	.	TGTGCCAGCATTACAGCACAGGGAAATTCACCCCTCCACTTT	CASITAQGNSPLHF
TRBJ2-5	once	TRBV7-9	15	TRBD2	TGTGCCAGCAGCTTCGCGAGCGGGAGGGGAGGGGCCCAGTACTTC	CASSFASGRGGAQYF
TRBJ2-6	.	TRBV7-2	16	.	TGTGCCAGCAGCTTAGTTGGTAACTGCGGGGGCGGCGTACTGACTTTC	CASSLVGNCGGGVLTF
TRBJ1-2	.	TRBV19	14	.	TGTGCCAGTAGTGAGACAATCGCGACCTATGGCTACACCTTC	CASSETIATYGYTF
TRBJ1-2	.	TRBV9	13	.	TGTGCCAGCAGCCTGAGAGGGGACTATCGCTACACCTTC	CASSLRGDYRYTF
TRBJ2-3	.	TRBV9	13	TRBD1	TGTGCCAGCAGCGTAGGTGGGACAGGGCTGAACTATTTT	CASSVGGTGLNYF
TRBJ2-3	.	TRBV5-6	14	.	TGTGCCAGCAGCTTTGTTTGGTGTCCCGATACGCAGTATTTT	CASSFVWCPDTQYF
TRBJ1-5	.	TRBV7-9	16	.	TGCGCCAGCAGCTTCACAGGGCGCTATAGCAACCACCCCCAGCATTTT	CASSFTGRYSNHPQHF
TRBJ1-2	once	TRBV19	14	TRBD1	TGTGCCAGTAGAACCCCAGGGGGCGCATATGGCTACACCTTC	CASRTPGGAYGYTF
TRBJ2-6	once	TRBV9	16	.	TGTGCCAGCAGCTTAGCGACCACCCGAGGTCCCCCCCTCCTGACTTTC	CASSLATTRGPPLLTF
TRBJ2-5	once	TRBV25-1	15	TRBD2	TGTGCCAGCAGTACCAGACTAGCGTATTCGGAGACCCAGTACTTC	CASSTRLAYSETQYF
TRBJ2-1	.	TRBV2	13	.	TGTGCCAGCAGTGATAGGGGGATCTACGAGCAGTTCTTC	CASSDRGIYEQFF
TRBJ2-6	.	TRBV7-2	16	.	TGTGCCAGCAGCTTAGCGGGAGGTCACGGTGCGCAGGTCCTGACTTTC	CASSLAGGHGAQVLTF
TRBJ2-1	.	TRBV15	15	TRBD1	TGTGCCACCAGCAGCTGGAGACAGGGGGGTAATGAGCAGTTCTTC	CATSSWRQGGNEQFF
TRBJ1-1	.	TRBV5-1	17	TRBD1	TGCGCCAGCAGCCTTAGACAGGGGAGAGGGATGAACACTGAAGCTTTCTTT	CASSLRQGRGMNTEAFF
TRBJ2-1	.	TRBV2	14	.	TGTGCCAGCGGCGACGCGGGCGGGGACAATGAGCAGTTCTTC	CASGDAGGDNEQFF
TRBJ2-3	.	TRBV11-2	14	TRBD1	TGTGCCAGCAGCTCCGGGACAGGGTCCGATACGCAGTATTTT	CASSSGTGSDTQYF
TRBJ2-1	.	TRBV7-8	14	TRBD1	TGTGCCAGCAGCTGGACAGGGGGTAACGACTATCGCTACTTC	CASSWTGGNDYRYF
TRBJ2-7	.	TRBV7-3	14	.	TGTGCCAGCAGCGGCCGGGACCGGGTCTACGAGAAGTATTTC	CASSGRDRVYEKYF
TRBJ1-2	.	TRBV7-9	16	.	TGTGCCAGCAGCTCACGGGCCGGGGGCTTGGTCTTTGGCTACACCTTC	CASSSRAGGLVFGYTF
TRBJ2-7	.	TRBV15	14	.	TGTGCCAGCAGTCAGGAGGCCGTTACCTACGCGCAGTACTTC	CASSQEAVTYAQYF
TRBJ1-6	few	TRBV15	12	.	TGTGCCACCAACAGGCTTGAAGGACCCCTCCACTTT	CATNRLEGPLHF
TRBJ2-3	.	TRBV5-4	14	TRBD2	TGTGCCAGCAGCTTTACTAGCGGGGCCCGGGTCAAGTATTTT	CASSFTSGARVKYF
TRBJ1-5	.	TRBV15	14	.	TGTGCCACCAGTGGGGGCTCTAGCCAAGAGACCCAGCACTTT	CATSGGSSQETQHF
TRBJ2-7	.	TRBV7-6	13	.	TGTGCCAGCAGCCGAGGGGGGGACTACGGGCAGTACTTC	CASSRGGDYGQYF
TRBJ1-5	.	TRBV19	15	.	TGTGCCAGTGGTATTTCTGGGGGGTACAATCCGCCCCAGGATTTT	CASGISGGYNPPQDF
TRBJ2-5	.	TRBV15	16	TRBD2	TGTGCCAGCAGCGTCCCCTCGCGGGGGGGGAAAGAGACCCAGTACTTC	CASSVPSRGGKETQYF